This TCR beta chain was observed in a study of shared clonotypes between healthy human individuals. Study background: The study used three CD4 naive, three CD4 memory, two CD8 naive and one CD8 memory plate per donor. Study observations and caveats: Across a handful of donors, naive CD4 shared around 5%, naive CD8 about 3.2%, memory CD4 2.3%, memory CD8 about 0.4%.

This clone was recorded once. Its antigen is unidentified. Study donors comprised healthy, HIV-negative adults devoid of recent acute infection or vaccination. V lost 7 bases, J lost 3 bases, and 5 bases stayed unmatched. The germline gives CDR1 SGHTA, CDR2 FQGNSA. The CDR3 has 13 residues. The test was conducted at deep level. Only in-frame clones appear in the TCRdb table, and some are missing; sequencing was by immunoSEQ multiplex PCR. The sample records approximately 2.4 million clones, approximately 94% being singletons. The sequenced sample consisted of naive CD4+ T cells sorted from blood. Stated subset: CD45RA+ positively selected. The rearrangement joins TRBV7-2 to TRBJ2-7; TRBD1 matches 8 bases. The origin of this receptor is a man between 18 and 35 years old in good health. The CDR3 loop reads CASKTTGGYEQYF. In DNA, the CDR3 is TGTGCCAGCAAGACCACAGGGGGCTACGAGCAGTACTTC.